This T cell receptor (beta chain) was sequenced in a study of shared clonotypes between healthy human individuals. Findings and limits, study-wide: Limited genetic and exposure-history diversity came from having few donors. Unshared clonotypes carried lower generation probabilities than those common to all four donors.

CDR1 and CDR2 (germline): MGHRA, YSYEKL. This CDR3 is built from 16 residues. V shed 1 base, J shed 16 bases, and the junction held 17 bases outside the gene matches. This clone appeared a single time. Its antigen remains unidentified. Only in-frame clones appear in the TCRdb table, and some are missing; sequencing was by immunoSEQ multiplex PCR. The sample contains about 2 million clones, around 96% of which appear only once. Naive-designated CD8 cells lacked CD45RO, were positively enriched for CCR7, and omitted terminally differentiated effector memory CD45RA+ cells. Donors, without exception, were Caucasian adults residing in Nashville, Tennessee.

This receptor was obtained from a man between 18 and 35 years old in good health. The chain carries TRBV4-1 and TRBJ2-1; 9 positions agree with TRBD1. Material for sequencing was naive CD8+ T cells sorted from blood. The CDR3 nucleotides read TGCGCCAGCAGCCAAGTGGAGGGACAGGGCGAGCCCACGGAATTCTTC. Its protein is CASSQVEGQGEPTEFF.